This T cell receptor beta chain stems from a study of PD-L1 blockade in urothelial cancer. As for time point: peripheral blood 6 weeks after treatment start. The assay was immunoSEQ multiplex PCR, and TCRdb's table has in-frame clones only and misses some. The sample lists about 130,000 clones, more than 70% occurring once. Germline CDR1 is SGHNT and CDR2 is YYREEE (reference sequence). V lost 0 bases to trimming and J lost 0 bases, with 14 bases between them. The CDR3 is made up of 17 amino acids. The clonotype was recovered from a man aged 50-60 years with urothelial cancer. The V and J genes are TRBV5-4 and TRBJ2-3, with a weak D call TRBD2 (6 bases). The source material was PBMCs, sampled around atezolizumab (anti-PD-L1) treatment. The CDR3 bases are TGTGCCAGCAGCTTGGCGTCCGGGGGAGGTAGCACAGATACGCAGTATTTT. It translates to CASSLASGGGSTDTQYF.